The 5 T cell receptor beta chains below all came from one sample that was sequenced in a study of T cells in Graves' hyperthyroidism and ophthalmopathy. Using RNA transcripts as the source, TCR beta CDR3 regions were amplified. A first-round RT-PCR of the TCR CDR3 used the HTBI primer set. TCRdb independently ran MiXCR on the multiplex PCR reads; one entry per CDR3 protein. The sample has 500,000 to 800,000 distinct CDR3 sequences; over 40% are singletons. The source material was peripheral blood or thyroid tissue (not recorded which). The source is an adult man with Graves' disease, either hyperthyroidism or ophthalmopathy (not recorded which).

The rearrangement joins TRBV7-9 to TRBJ2-7, with a tentative D call TRBD1 (5 bases). Deletions cut 5 bases from V and 5 bases from J, with 16 bases between. The CDR3 runs to 14 residues. The germline V gene has CDR1 SEHNR and CDR2 FQNEAQ (reference sequence). CDR3 DNA: TGTGCCAGCAGCCCCGGCCCCCAGGGCCACGAGCAGTACTTC. Protein sequence: CASSPGPQGHEQYF.

In DNA, the CDR3 is TGCAGTGCTACGGGGGGAAATCAGCCCCAGTACTTC. It is translated as CSATGGNQPQYF. The chain combines TRBV20-1 with TRBJ2-5; 7 nucleotides agree with TRBD2. The CDR3 sequence is 12 residues long. The germline V gene encodes CDR1 DFQATT and CDR2 SNEGSKA (reference sequence). The V and J ends lost 4 bases and 9 bases, in that order; junction bases with no gene match: 8.

The rearrangement joins TRBV29-1 to TRBJ1-2; D perhaps matches TRBD1 (6 bases). This CDR3 contains 14 residues. The V end was cut by 2 bases, the J end by 3 bases, with 13 bases between. Germline loops: CDR1 SQVTM, CDR2 ANQGSEA. CDR3 loop: CSVETGGPDYGYTF. DNA of the CDR3: TGCAGCGTTGAAACGGGGGGGCCCGACTATGGCTACACCTTC.

The chain recombines TRBV29-1 with TRBJ2-7; D may correspond to TRBD1 or TRBD2 (6 bases each). Trimming took 7 bases from V and 6 from J, leaving 19 bases between them. CDR1 SQVTM and CDR2 ANQGSEA come from the germline V gene. The CDR3 extends over 13 amino acids. The CDR3: CSDIQGGQFEQYF. The CDR3 bases are TGCAGCGACATACAGGGAGGACAATTCGAGCAGTACTTC.

In its sample, this clonotype was seen many times. V gene TRBV10-3 combines with J gene TRBJ2-5; D call uncertain. The CDR3 extends over 15 amino acids. Trimming shortened V by 0 bases and J by 0 bases, and 8 bases separated the two germline ends. Looked up from germline, CDR1 is ENHRY and CDR2 is SYGVKD. CDR3 DNA: TGTGCCATCAGTGAGTCGCTGGGGTACCAAGAGACCCAGTACTTC. It translates to CAISESLGYQETQYF.